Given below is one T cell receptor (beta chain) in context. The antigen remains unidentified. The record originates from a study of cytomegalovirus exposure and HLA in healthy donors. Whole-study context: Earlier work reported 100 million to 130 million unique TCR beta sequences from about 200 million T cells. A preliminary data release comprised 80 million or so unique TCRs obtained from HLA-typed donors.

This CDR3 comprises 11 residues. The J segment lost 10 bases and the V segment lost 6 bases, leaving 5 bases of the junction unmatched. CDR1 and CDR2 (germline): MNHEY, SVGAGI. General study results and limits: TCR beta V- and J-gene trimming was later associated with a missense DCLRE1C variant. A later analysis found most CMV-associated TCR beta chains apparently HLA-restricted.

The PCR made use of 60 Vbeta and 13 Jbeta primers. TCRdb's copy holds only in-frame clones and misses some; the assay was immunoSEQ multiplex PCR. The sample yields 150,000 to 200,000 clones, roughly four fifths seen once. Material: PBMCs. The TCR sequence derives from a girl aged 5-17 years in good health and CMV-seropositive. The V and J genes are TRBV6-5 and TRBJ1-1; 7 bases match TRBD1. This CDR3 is CASRQGVGAFF. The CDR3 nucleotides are TGTGCCAGCAGGCAGGGGGTGGGAGCTTTCTTT.